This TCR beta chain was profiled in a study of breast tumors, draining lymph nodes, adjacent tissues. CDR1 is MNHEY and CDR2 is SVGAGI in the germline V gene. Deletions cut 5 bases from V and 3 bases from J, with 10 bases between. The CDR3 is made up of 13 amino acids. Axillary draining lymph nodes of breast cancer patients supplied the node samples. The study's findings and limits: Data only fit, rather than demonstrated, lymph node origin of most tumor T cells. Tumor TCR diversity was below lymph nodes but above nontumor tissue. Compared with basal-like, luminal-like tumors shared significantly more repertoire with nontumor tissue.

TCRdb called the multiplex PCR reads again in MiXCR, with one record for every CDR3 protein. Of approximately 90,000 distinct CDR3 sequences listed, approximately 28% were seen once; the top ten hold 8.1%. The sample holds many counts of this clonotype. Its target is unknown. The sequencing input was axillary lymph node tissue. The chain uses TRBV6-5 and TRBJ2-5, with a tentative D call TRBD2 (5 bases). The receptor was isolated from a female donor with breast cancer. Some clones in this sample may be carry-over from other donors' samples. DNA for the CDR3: TGTGCCAGCAGTACAGTGAGGGAAGAGACCCAGTACTTC. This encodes CASSTVREETQYF.